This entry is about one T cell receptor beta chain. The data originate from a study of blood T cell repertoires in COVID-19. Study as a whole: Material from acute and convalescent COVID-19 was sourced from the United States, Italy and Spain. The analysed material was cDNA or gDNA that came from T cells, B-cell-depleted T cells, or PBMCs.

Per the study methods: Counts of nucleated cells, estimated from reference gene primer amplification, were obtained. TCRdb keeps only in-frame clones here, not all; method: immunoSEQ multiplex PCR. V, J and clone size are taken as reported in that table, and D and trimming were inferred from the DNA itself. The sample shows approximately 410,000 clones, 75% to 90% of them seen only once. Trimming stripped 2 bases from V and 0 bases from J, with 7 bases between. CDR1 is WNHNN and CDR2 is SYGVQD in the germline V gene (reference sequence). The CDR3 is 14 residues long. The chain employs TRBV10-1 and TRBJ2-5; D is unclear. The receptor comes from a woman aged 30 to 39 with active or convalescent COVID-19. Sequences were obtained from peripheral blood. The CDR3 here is CASSERRDQETQYF. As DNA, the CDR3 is TGCGCCAGCAGTGAGCGCCGGGACCAAGAGACCCAGTACTTC.